A selection of T cell receptor beta chains follows, all from one sample in a study of PD-1 blockade in classical Hodgkin lymphoma. The repertoire was sequenced with immunoSEQ multiplex PCR; TCRdb's copy has only in-frame clones and lacks some. The sample has 150,000 or so clones; about 81% are singletons. Specimen: peripheral blood mononuclear cells (PBMCs), collected before the second cycle of nivolumab. These TCRs come from a human donor with classical Hodgkin lymphoma. CDR3s include the opening cysteine and the closing phenylalanine or tryptophan. The D gene is left open where the match is weak. Not all rows give a size; the values are once, few, many and, for expanded clones, a class.

d_call: .
clone_size: .
v_call: TRBV7-6
j_call: TRBJ1-6
cdr3_aa: CASSSARGFNSPLHF
cdr3_nt: TGTGCCAGCAGCTCGGCACGGGGGTTCAATTCACCCCTCCACTTT

d_call: .
clone_size: .
v_call: TRBV7-3
j_call: TRBJ2-1
cdr3_aa: CASSLARASIGNEQFF
cdr3_nt: TGTGCCAGCAGCTTAGCTCGGGCCTCTATTGGCAATGAGCAGTTCTTC

d_call: .
clone_size: .
v_call: TRBV29-1
j_call: TRBJ1-5
cdr3_aa: CSVEVGGAGQPQHF
cdr3_nt: TGCAGCGTTGAAGTGGGAGGGGCTGGGCAGCCCCAGCATTTT

d_call: .
clone_size: .
v_call: TRBV5-1
j_call: TRBJ2-7
cdr3_aa: CASSWAEYPLDEQYF
cdr3_nt: TGCGCCAGCAGCTGGGCGGAGTACCCCCTCGACGAGCAGTACTTC

d_call: .
clone_size: .
v_call: TRBV7-2
j_call: TRBJ2-7
cdr3_aa: CASSLGSWAGSEQYF
cdr3_nt: TGTGCCAGCAGCTTGGGGTCTTGGGCCGGGAGCGAGCAGTACTTC

d_call: .
clone_size: .
v_call: TRBV6-6
j_call: TRBJ1-2
cdr3_aa: CASTYSGRNYGYTF
cdr3_nt: TGTGCCAGCACTTACTCCGGGAGAAACTATGGCTACACCTTC

d_call: TRBD2
clone_size: .
v_call: TRBV18
j_call: TRBJ2-3
cdr3_aa: CASSPQASGGAGDTQYF
cdr3_nt: TGTGCCAGCTCACCACAGGCTAGCGGGGGGGCCGGAGATACGCAGTATTTT

d_call: .
clone_size: .
v_call: TRBV4-1
j_call: TRBJ1-5
cdr3_aa: CASSQDRRSNQPQHF
cdr3_nt: TGCGCCAGCAGCCAAGATCGGCGTAGCAATCAGCCCCAGCATTTT

d_call: .
clone_size: .
v_call: TRBV7-6
j_call: TRBJ2-1
cdr3_aa: CASSLGGGPSNEQFF
cdr3_nt: TGTGCCAGCAGCTTAGGGGGGGGGCCATCCAATGAGCAGTTCTTC

d_call: .
clone_size: .
v_call: TRBV27
j_call: TRBJ2-6
cdr3_aa: CASSSSGANVLTF
cdr3_nt: TGTGCCAGCAGTTCCTCTGGGGCCAACGTCCTGACTTTC

d_call: .
clone_size: .
v_call: TRBV5-6
j_call: TRBJ1-2
cdr3_aa: CASSLRAGLHGYTF
cdr3_nt: TGTGCCAGCAGCTTACGGGCAGGGTTGCACGGCTACACCTTC

d_call: TRBD1
clone_size: .
v_call: TRBV19
j_call: TRBJ1-2
cdr3_aa: CASSTRTGNYGYTF
cdr3_nt: TGTGCCAGTAGTACCCGGACAGGGAACTATGGCTACACCTTC

d_call: TRBD1
clone_size: .
v_call: TRBV7-3
j_call: TRBJ1-2
cdr3_aa: CASSPQGGRDFGYTF
cdr3_nt: TGTGCCAGCAGCCCACAAGGGGGCCGGGACTTTGGCTACACCTTC

d_call: TRBD1
clone_size: .
v_call: TRBV2
j_call: TRBJ2-2
cdr3_aa: CASRRTGHTGELFF
cdr3_nt: TGTGCCAGCAGACGGACAGGGCACACCGGGGAGCTGTTTTTT

d_call: TRBD2
clone_size: .
v_call: TRBV2
j_call: TRBJ2-1
cdr3_aa: CASSERRTSGSSYNEQFF
cdr3_nt: TGTGCCAGCAGTGAACGTCGGACTAGCGGGAGCTCCTACAATGAGCAGTTCTTC

d_call: TRBD2
clone_size: few
v_call: TRBV7-2
j_call: TRBJ2-5
cdr3_aa: CASSLTSGRASGLQETQYF
cdr3_nt: TGTGCCAGCAGCTTAACGAGCGGGAGGGCTAGCGGGCTTCAAGAGACCCAGTACTTC

d_call: .
clone_size: few
v_call: TRBV2
j_call: TRBJ1-5
cdr3_aa: CASSGFTIGQGQPQHF
cdr3_nt: TGTGCCAGCAGTGGCTTCACCATTGGGCAGGGTCAGCCCCAGCATTTT

d_call: .
clone_size: .
v_call: TRBV5-1
j_call: TRBJ2-5
cdr3_aa: CASSLGPQETQYF
cdr3_nt: TGCGCCAGCAGCTTGGGACCTCAAGAGACCCAGTACTTC

d_call: .
clone_size: once
v_call: TRBV29-1
j_call: TRBJ1-1
cdr3_aa: CSVAGRNTEAFF
cdr3_nt: TGCAGCGTTGCGGGGAGGAACACTGAAGCTTTCTTT

d_call: .
clone_size: .
v_call: TRBV19
j_call: TRBJ2-3
cdr3_aa: CASSIYSADTQYF
cdr3_nt: TGTGCCAGTAGTATATACAGCGCAGATACGCAGTATTTT

d_call: TRBD1
clone_size: .
v_call: TRBV6-5
j_call: TRBJ2-7
cdr3_aa: CATRDRAHEQYF
cdr3_nt: TGTGCCACTAGGGACAGGGCTCACGAGCAGTACTTC

d_call: .
clone_size: few
v_call: TRBV19
j_call: TRBJ1-5
cdr3_aa: CASMGGAGQPQHF
cdr3_nt: TGTGCCAGTATGGGAGGGGCGGGTCAGCCCCAGCATTTT

d_call: .
clone_size: .
v_call: TRBV21-1
j_call: TRBJ1-2
cdr3_aa: CASSKPWVEGYTF
cdr3_nt: TGTGCCAGCAGCAAACCATGGGTTGAGGGCTACACCTTC

d_call: TRBD2
clone_size: .
v_call: TRBV7-2
j_call: TRBJ2-2
cdr3_aa: CASSLGLALTGELFF
cdr3_nt: TGTGCCAGCAGCTTGGGACTAGCCCTCACCGGGGAGCTGTTTTTT

d_call: .
clone_size: .
v_call: TRBV19
j_call: TRBJ1-4
cdr3_aa: CASSPGRLNEKLFF
cdr3_nt: TGTGCCAGTAGCCCGGGACGGCTTAATGAAAAACTGTTTTTT

d_call: TRBD1
clone_size: .
v_call: TRBV7-9
j_call: TRBJ1-2
cdr3_aa: CASSHTTGGSYGYTF
cdr3_nt: TGTGCCAGCAGCCATACCACAGGGGGCTCATATGGCTACACCTTC

d_call: .
clone_size: once
v_call: TRBV25-1
j_call: TRBJ2-5
cdr3_aa: CASSEWGDSRRAQYF
cdr3_nt: TGTGCCAGCAGTGAATGGGGGGACAGCCGGCGGGCCCAGTACTTC

d_call: .
clone_size: .
v_call: TRBV5-6
j_call: TRBJ2-4
cdr3_aa: CASSLAAGQGFQYF
cdr3_nt: TGTGCCAGCAGCTTGGCGGCAGGGCAGGGATTTCAGTACTTC

d_call: .
clone_size: .
v_call: TRBV9
j_call: TRBJ2-3
cdr3_aa: CASSQGDWDTQYF
cdr3_nt: TGTGCCAGCAGCCAGGGGGACTGGGATACGCAGTATTTT

d_call: TRBD1
clone_size: .
v_call: TRBV7-8
j_call: TRBJ2-2
cdr3_aa: CASSRTGMNTGELFF
cdr3_nt: TGTGCCAGCAGCCGGACAGGGATGAACACCGGGGAGCTGTTTTTT

d_call: .
clone_size: .
v_call: TRBV5-8
j_call: TRBJ2-7
cdr3_aa: CASSREAFFSYEQYF
cdr3_nt: TGTGCCAGCAGCCGAGAGGCATTTTTCTCCTACGAGCAGTACTTC

d_call: .
clone_size: once
v_call: TRBV7-8
j_call: TRBJ1-5
cdr3_aa: CASSLGRGSNQPQHF
cdr3_nt: TGTGCCAGCAGCTTAGGGCGGGGCAGCAATCAGCCCCAGCATTTT

d_call: .
clone_size: .
v_call: TRBV5-1
j_call: TRBJ1-4
cdr3_aa: CASSFRGENEKLFF
cdr3_nt: TGCGCCAGCAGCTTTCGGGGCGAGAATGAAAAACTGTTTTTT

d_call: .
clone_size: .
v_call: TRBV7-3
j_call: TRBJ2-1
cdr3_aa: CASSLGEEQFF
cdr3_nt: TGTGCCAGCAGCTTAGGTGAAGAGCAGTTCTTC

d_call: TRBD1
clone_size: .
v_call: TRBV7-8
j_call: TRBJ1-1
cdr3_aa: CASSFLTGGAANTEAFF
cdr3_nt: TGTGCCAGCAGCTTTCTTACAGGGGGAGCCGCGAACACTGAAGCTTTCTTT

d_call: .
clone_size: once
v_call: TRBV18
j_call: TRBJ2-7
cdr3_aa: CASSPPVVGSVPYEQYF
cdr3_nt: TGTGCCAGCTCACCACCGGTGGTAGGGTCCGTACCCTACGAGCAGTACTTC

d_call: .
clone_size: .
v_call: TRBV5-1
j_call: TRBJ1-3
cdr3_aa: CASSLMEQGAGNTIYF
cdr3_nt: TGCGCCAGCAGCTTGATGGAACAGGGCGCTGGAAACACCATATATTTT

d_call: .
clone_size: .
v_call: TRBV7-9
j_call: TRBJ2-7
cdr3_aa: CASSYSSYEQYF
cdr3_nt: TGTGCCAGCAGTTACAGTTCCTACGAGCAGTACTTC

d_call: TRBD2
clone_size: .
v_call: TRBV2
j_call: TRBJ2-3
cdr3_aa: CASSLTSGGTDTQYF
cdr3_nt: TGTGCCAGCAGTTTGACTAGCGGGGGGACAGATACGCAGTATTTT

d_call: .
clone_size: .
v_call: TRBV29-1
j_call: TRBJ2-1
cdr3_aa: CSVQRQEVYNEQFF
cdr3_nt: TGCAGCGTTCAACGACAGGAGGTCTACAATGAGCAGTTCTTC

d_call: TRBD1
clone_size: few
v_call: TRBV6-6
j_call: TRBJ2-7
cdr3_aa: CASSYQGVHYEQYF
cdr3_nt: TGTGCCAGCAGTTACCAGGGGGTACACTACGAGCAGTACTTC

d_call: TRBD2
clone_size: .
v_call: TRBV7-9
j_call: TRBJ2-2
cdr3_aa: CASPAGLAGGQDTGELFF
cdr3_nt: TGTGCCAGTCCCGCGGGGCTAGCGGGGGGGCAAGACACCGGGGAGCTGTTTTTT

d_call: TRBD1
clone_size: .
v_call: TRBV10-3
j_call: TRBJ1-2
cdr3_aa: CAISESYGQEYGYTF
cdr3_nt: TGTGCCATCAGTGAGTCTTACGGACAGGAGTATGGCTACACCTTC

d_call: .
clone_size: .
v_call: TRBV5-4
j_call: TRBJ2-1
cdr3_aa: CASSLGRYQGNNEQFF
cdr3_nt: TGTGCCAGCAGCTTGGGCCGGTATCAGGGGAACAATGAGCAGTTCTTC

d_call: .
clone_size: few
v_call: TRBV6-5
j_call: TRBJ1-5
cdr3_aa: CASSPLSMGNQPQHF
cdr3_nt: TGTGCCAGCAGCCCACTCTCGATGGGCAATCAGCCCCAGCATTTT

d_call: .
clone_size: .
v_call: TRBV7-9
j_call: TRBJ1-2
cdr3_aa: CASSPVDTGYTF
cdr3_nt: TGTGCCAGCAGCCCAGTGGACACTGGCTACACCTTC

d_call: TRBD2
clone_size: many
v_call: TRBV5-4
j_call: TRBJ2-7
cdr3_aa: CASSSRLAGTYEQYF
cdr3_nt: TGTGCCAGCAGCTCCAGACTAGCGGGGACCTACGAGCAGTACTTC

d_call: .
clone_size: .
v_call: TRBV25-1
j_call: TRBJ1-4
cdr3_aa: CASSFYPQGGKLFF
cdr3_nt: TGTGCCAGCAGTTTTTATCCGCAGGGAGGAAAACTGTTTTTT

d_call: .
clone_size: .
v_call: TRBV6-5
j_call: TRBJ1-1
cdr3_aa: CASTHGGYTEAFF
cdr3_nt: TGTGCCAGCACCCACGGGGGTTACACTGAAGCTTTCTTT

d_call: TRBD1
clone_size: .
v_call: TRBV10-3
j_call: TRBJ2-5
cdr3_aa: CAISELGTGETQYF
cdr3_nt: TGTGCCATCAGTGAGCTCGGGACAGGAGAGACCCAGTACTTC

d_call: TRBD2
clone_size: .
v_call: TRBV2
j_call: TRBJ2-2
cdr3_aa: CASSEGTSGTGELFF
cdr3_nt: TGTGCCAGCAGTGAAGGGACTAGCGGGACCGGGGAGCTGTTTTTT

d_call: .
clone_size: few
v_call: TRBV18
j_call: TRBJ1-1
cdr3_aa: CASSAGPGTEAFF
cdr3_nt: TGTGCCAGCTCAGCAGGGCCGGGCACTGAAGCTTTCTTT

d_call: TRBD1
clone_size: .
v_call: TRBV27
j_call: TRBJ2-7
cdr3_aa: CASIGTGGYEQYF
cdr3_nt: TGTGCCAGCATCGGGACAGGGGGCTACGAGCAGTACTTC

d_call: .
clone_size: few
v_call: TRBV18
j_call: TRBJ1-5
cdr3_aa: CASSAGQRTSQPQHF
cdr3_nt: TGTGCCAGCTCAGCGGGCCAGAGGACAAGTCAGCCCCAGCATTTT

d_call: .
clone_size: .
v_call: TRBV6-6
j_call: TRBJ1-6
cdr3_aa: CASKSVDNSPLHF
cdr3_nt: TGTGCCAGCAAGTCCGTGGATAATTCACCCCTCCACTTT

d_call: TRBD1
clone_size: .
v_call: TRBV11-1
j_call: TRBJ1-1
cdr3_aa: CASGQGVDTEAFF
cdr3_nt: TGTGCCAGTGGACAGGGGGTTGACACTGAAGCTTTCTTT

d_call: .
clone_size: .
v_call: TRBV6-5
j_call: TRBJ2-3
cdr3_aa: CASGNTDTQYF
cdr3_nt: TGTGCCAGCGGAAACACAGATACGCAGTATTTT

d_call: TRBD1
clone_size: .
v_call: TRBV19
j_call: TRBJ2-3
cdr3_aa: CASKGTGKTDTQYF
cdr3_nt: TGTGCCAGTAAGGGGACAGGGAAGACAGATACGCAGTATTTT

d_call: TRBD2
clone_size: .
v_call: TRBV19
j_call: TRBJ2-5
cdr3_aa: CASSIDPPLAGGQETQYF
cdr3_nt: TGTGCCAGTAGTATAGACCCCCCACTAGCGGGGGGTCAAGAGACCCAGTACTTC